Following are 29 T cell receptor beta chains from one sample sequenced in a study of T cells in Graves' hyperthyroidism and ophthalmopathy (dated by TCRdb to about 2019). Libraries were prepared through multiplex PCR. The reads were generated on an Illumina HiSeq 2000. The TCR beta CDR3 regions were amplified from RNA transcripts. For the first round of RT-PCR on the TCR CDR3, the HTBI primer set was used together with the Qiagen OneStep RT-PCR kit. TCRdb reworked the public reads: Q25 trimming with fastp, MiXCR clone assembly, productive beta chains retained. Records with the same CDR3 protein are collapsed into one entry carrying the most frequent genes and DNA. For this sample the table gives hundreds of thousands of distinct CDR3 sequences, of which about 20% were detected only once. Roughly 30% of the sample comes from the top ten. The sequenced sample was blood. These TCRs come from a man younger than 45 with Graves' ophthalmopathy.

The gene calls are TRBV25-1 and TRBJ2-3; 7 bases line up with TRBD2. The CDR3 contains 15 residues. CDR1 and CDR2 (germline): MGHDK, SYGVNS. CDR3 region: CAPPQGAGRADTQYF. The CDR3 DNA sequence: TGTGCTCCTCCTCAGGGCGCAGGGAGGGCAGATACGCAGTATTTT.

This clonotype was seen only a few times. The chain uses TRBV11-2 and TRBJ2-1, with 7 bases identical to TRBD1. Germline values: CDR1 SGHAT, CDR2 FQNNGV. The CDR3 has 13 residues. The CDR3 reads CVSRGGTYNEQFF. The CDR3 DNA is TGTGTTTCCAGAGGGGGCACCTACAATGAGCAGTTCTTC.

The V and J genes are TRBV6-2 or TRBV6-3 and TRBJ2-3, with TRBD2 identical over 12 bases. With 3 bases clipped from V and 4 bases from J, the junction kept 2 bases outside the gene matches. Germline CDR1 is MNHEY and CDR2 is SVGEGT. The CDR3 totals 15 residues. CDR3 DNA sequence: TGTGCCAGCAGTTATCCTAGCGGGAGGGCAGATACGCAGTATTTT. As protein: CASSYPSGRADTQYF.

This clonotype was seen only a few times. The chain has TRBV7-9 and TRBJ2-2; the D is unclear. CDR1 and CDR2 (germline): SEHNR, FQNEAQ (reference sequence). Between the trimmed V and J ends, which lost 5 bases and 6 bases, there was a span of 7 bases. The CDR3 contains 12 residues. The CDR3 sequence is CASSPSAGELFF. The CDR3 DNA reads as TGTGCCAGCAGCCCTAGTGCCGGGGAGCTGTTTTTT. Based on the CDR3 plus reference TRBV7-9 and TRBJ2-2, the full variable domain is DTGVSQNPRHKITKRGQNVTFRCDPISEHNRLYWYRQTLGQGPEFLTYFQNEAQLEKSRLLSDRFSAERPKGSFSTLEIQRTEQGDSAMYLCASSPSAGELFFGEGSRLTVL.

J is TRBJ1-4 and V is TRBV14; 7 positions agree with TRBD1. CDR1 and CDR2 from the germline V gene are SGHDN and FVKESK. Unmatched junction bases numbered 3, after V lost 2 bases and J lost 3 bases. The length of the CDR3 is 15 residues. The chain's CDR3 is CASSQRTGANEKLFF. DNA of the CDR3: TGTGCCAGCAGCCAACGGACAGGTGCTAATGAAAAACTGTTTTTT.

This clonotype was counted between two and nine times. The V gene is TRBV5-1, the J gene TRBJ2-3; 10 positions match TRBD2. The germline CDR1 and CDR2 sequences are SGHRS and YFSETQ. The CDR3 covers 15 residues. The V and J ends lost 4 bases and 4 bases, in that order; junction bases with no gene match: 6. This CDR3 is CASSRAGGIADTQYF. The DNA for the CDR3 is TGCGCCAGCAGCCGAGCGGGAGGGATTGCAGATACGCAGTATTTT.

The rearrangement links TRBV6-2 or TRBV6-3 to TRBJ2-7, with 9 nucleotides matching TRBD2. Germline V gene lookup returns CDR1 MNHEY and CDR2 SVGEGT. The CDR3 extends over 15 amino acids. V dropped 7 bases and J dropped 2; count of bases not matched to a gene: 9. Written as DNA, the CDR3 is TGTGCCAGCAAGCACTTAGCGGGAGTTACCTACGAGCAGTACTTC. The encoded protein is CASKHLAGVTYEQYF.

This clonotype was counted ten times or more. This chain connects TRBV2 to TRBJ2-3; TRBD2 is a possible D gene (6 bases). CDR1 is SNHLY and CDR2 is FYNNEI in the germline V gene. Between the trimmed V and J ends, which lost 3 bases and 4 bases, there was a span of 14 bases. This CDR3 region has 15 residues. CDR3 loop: CASSEGGFPPDTQYF. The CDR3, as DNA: TGTGCCAGCAGTGAGGGGGGATTCCCCCCAGATACGCAGTATTTT.

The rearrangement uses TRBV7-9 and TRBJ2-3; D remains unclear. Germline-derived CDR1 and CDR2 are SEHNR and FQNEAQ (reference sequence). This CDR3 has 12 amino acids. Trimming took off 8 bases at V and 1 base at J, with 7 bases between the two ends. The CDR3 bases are TGTGCCAGCTGTGTGGGCACAGATACGCAGTATTTT. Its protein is CASCVGTDTQYF.

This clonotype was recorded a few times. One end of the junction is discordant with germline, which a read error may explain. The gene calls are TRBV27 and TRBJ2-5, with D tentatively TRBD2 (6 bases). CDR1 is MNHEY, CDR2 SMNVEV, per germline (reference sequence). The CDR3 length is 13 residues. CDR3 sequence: CTSKVASEETQYF. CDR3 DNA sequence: TGTACCAGCAAGGTGGCTAGCGAAGAGACCCAGTACTTC.

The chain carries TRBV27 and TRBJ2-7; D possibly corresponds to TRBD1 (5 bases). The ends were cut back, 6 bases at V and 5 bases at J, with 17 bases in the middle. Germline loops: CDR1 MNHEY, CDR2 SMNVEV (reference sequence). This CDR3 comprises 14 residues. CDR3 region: CASSPTATLHEQYF. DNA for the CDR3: TGTGCCAGCAGCCCGACAGCCACCCTCCACGAGCAGTACTTC.

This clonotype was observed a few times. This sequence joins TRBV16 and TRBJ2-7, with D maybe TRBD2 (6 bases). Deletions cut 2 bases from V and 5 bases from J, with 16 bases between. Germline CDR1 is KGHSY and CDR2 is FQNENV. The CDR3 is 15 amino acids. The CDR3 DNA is TGTGCCAGCAGCCAAGGGCGAGTGGAGGGGAACGAGCAGTACTTC. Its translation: CASSQGRVEGNEQYF. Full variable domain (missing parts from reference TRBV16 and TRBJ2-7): GEEVAQTPKHLVRGEGQKAKLYCAPIKGHSYVFWYQQVLKNEFKFLISFQNENVFDETGMPKERFSAKCLPNSPCSLEIQATKLEDSAVYFCASSQGRVEGNEQYFGPGTRLTVT.

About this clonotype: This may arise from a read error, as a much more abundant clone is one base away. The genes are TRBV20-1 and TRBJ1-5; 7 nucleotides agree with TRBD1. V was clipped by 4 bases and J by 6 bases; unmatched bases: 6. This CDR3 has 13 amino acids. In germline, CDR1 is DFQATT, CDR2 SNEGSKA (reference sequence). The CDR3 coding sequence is TGCAGTGCTAAGGGGGCCGCTAGTCAGCCCCAGCATTTT. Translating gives CSAKGAASQPQHF.

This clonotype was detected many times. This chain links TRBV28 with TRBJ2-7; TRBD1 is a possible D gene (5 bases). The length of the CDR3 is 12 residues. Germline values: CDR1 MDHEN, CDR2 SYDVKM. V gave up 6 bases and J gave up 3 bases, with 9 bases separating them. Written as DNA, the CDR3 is TGTGCCAGCAGGAGCAGGGTCTACGAGCAGTACTTC. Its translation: CASRSRVYEQYF.

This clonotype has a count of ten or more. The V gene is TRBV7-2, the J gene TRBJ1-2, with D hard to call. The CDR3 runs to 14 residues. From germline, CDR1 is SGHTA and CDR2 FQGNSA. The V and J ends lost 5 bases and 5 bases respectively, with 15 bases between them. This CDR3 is CASSPWGVGYGYTF. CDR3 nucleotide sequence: TGTGCCAGCAGCCCTTGGGGAGTTGGTTATGGCTACACCTTC.

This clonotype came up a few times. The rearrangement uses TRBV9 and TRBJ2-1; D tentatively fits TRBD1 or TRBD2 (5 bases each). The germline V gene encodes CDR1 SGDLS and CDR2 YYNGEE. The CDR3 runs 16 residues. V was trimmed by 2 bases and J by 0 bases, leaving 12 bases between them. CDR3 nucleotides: TGTGCCAGCAGCGTCGAGGGGCCGAGCTCCTACAATGAGCAGTTCTTC. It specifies CASSVEGPSSYNEQFF.

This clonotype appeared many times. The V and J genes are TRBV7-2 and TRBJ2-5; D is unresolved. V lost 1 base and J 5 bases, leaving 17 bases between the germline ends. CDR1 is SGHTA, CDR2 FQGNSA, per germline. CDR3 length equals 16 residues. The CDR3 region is CASSLVSRRRHETQYF. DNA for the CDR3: TGTGCCAGCAGCTTAGTGTCACGGCGGCGCCACGAGACCCAGTACTTC.

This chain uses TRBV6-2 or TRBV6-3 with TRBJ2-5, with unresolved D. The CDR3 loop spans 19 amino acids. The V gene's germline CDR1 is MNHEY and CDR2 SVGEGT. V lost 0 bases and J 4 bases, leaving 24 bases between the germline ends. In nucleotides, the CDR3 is TGTGCCAGCAGTTACTCCCAAGGTTCGCGACCCCTCCTCAGAGAGACCCAGTACTTC. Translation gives CASSYSQGSRPLLRETQYF.

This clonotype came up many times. The DNA of the CDR3 is TGCAGTGCCATCTCCCTAGCGGGAGGGCATAGCTCCTACAATGAGCAGTTCTTC. It specifies CSAISLAGGHSSYNEQFF. The V call is TRBV20-1, the J call TRBJ2-1; 12 bases line up with TRBD2. Germline assignment: CDR1 DFQATT and CDR2 SNEGSKA (reference sequence). The CDR3 has 18 residues. The V and J ends lost 6 bases and 0 bases, in that order; junction bases with no gene match: 12.

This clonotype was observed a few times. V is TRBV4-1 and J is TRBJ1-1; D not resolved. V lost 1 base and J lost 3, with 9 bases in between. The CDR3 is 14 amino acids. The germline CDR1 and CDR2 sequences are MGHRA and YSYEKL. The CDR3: CASSQGGEDTEAFF. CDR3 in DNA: TGCGCCAGCAGCCAAGGTGGGGAGGACACTGAAGCTTTCTTT.

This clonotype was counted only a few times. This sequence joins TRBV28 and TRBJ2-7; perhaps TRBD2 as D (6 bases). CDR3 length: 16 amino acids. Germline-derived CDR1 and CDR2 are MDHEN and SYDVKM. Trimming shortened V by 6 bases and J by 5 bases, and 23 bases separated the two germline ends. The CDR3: CASSPAGAGFTNEQYF. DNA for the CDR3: TGTGCCAGCAGCCCCGCGGGTGCGGGATTTACGAACGAGCAGTACTTC.

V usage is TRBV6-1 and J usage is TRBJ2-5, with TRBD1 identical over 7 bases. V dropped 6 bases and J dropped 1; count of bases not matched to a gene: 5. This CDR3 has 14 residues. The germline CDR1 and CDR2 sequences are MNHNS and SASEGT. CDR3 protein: CASSIGTAQETQYF. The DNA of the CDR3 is TGTGCCAGCAGCATCGGGACAGCCCAAGAGACCCAGTACTTC.

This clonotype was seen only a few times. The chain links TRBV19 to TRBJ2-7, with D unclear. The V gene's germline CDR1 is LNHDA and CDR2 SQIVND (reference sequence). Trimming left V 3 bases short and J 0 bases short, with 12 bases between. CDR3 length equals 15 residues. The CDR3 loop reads CASSIGLYSSYEQYF. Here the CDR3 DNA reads TGTGCCAGTAGTATTGGCTTGTATAGCTCCTACGAGCAGTACTTC.

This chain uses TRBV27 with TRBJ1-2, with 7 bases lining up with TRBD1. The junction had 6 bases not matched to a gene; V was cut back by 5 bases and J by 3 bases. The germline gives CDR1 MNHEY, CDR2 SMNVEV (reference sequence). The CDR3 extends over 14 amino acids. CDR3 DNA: TGTGCCAGCAGTCCATCCACAGGGGACTATGGCTACACCTTC. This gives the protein CASSPSTGDYGYTF.

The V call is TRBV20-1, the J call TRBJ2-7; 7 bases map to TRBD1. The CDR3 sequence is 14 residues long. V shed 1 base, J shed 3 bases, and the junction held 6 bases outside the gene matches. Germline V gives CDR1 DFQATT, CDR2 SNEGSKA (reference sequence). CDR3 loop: CSARAPGQIYEQYF. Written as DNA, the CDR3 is TGCAGTGCTAGAGCTCCGGGACAGATCTACGAGCAGTACTTC.

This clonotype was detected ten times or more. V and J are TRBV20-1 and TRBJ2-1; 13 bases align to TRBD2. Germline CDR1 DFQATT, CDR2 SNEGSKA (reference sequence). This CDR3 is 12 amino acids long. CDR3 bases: TGCGGCGGGACTAGCGGGACGTATGAGCAGTTCTTC. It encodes CGGTSGTYEQFF.

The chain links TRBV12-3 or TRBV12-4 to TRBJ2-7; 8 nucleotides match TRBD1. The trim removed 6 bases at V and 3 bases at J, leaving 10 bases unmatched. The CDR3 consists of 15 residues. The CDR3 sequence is CASSPGQGAVYEQYF. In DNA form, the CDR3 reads TGTGCCAGCAGCCCGGGCCAGGGGGCTGTCTACGAGCAGTACTTC.

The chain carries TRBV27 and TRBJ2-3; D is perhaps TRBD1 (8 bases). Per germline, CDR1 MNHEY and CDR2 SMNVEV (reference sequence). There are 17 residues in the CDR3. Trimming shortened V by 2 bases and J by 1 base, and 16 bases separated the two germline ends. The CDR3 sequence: CASSLTGGGLGTDTQYF. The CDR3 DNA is TGTGCCAGCAGTTTAACAGGGGGGGGTCTGGGCACAGATACGCAGTATTTT.

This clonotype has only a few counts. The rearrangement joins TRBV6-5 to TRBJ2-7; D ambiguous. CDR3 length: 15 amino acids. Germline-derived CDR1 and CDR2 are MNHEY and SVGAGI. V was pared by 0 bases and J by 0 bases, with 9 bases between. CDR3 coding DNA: TGTGCCAGCAGTTACTCGATACGGTTCTCCTACGAGCAGTACTTC. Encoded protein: CASSYSIRFSYEQYF.